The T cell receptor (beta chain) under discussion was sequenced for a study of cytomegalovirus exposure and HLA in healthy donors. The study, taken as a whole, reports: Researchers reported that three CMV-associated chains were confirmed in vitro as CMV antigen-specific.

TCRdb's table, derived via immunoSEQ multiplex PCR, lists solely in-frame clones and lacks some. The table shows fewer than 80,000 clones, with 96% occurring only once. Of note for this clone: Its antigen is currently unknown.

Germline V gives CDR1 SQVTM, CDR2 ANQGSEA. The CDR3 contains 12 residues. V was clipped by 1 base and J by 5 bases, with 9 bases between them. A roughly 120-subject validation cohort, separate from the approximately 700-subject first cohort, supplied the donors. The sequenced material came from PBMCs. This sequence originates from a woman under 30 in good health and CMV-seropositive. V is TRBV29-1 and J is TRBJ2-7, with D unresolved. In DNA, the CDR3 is TGCAGCGTTGAAGGTTCGGGTGACGAGCAGTACTTC. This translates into CSVEGSGDEQYF.